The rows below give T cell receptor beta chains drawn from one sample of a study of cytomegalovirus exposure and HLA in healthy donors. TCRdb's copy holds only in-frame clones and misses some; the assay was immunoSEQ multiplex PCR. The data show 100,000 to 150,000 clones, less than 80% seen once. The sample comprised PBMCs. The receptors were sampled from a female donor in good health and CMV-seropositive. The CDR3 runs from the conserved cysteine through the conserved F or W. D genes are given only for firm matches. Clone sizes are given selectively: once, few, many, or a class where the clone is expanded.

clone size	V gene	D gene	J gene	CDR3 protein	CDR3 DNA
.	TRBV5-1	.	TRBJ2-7	CASSSSPGYEQYF	TGCGCCAGCAGCTCTTCCCCAGGCTACGAGCAGTACTTC
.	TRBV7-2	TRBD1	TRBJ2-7	CASSVDRGPYEQYF	TGTGCCAGCAGCGTAGACAGGGGACCTTACGAGCAGTACTTC
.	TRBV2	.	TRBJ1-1	CASSGQGYFEAFF	TGTGCCAGCAGTGGGCAGGGTTATTTCGAAGCTTTCTTT
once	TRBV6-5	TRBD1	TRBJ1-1	CASSLQGVGTEAFF	TGTGCCAGCAGCTTACAGGGGGTTGGAACTGAAGCTTTCTTT
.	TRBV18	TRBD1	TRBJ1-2	CASSTGPSPSYYGYTF	TGTGCCAGCTCGACAGGGCCCTCGCCCTCTTACTATGGCTACACCTTC
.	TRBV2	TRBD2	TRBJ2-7	CASRQGLGLPYEQYF	TGTGCCAGCAGGCAGGGTTTGGGACTACCCTACGAGCAGTACTTC
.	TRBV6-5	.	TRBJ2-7	CASSYSYRSSYEQYF	TGTGCCAGCAGTTACTCGTACAGGAGCTCCTACGAGCAGTACTTC
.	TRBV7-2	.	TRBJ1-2	CASSTGGSRDANGYPF	TGTGCCAGCAGCACGGGGGGGAGCAGGGATGCGAATGGCTACCCCTTC
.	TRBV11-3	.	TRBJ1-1	CASSAHVEGTEAFF	TGTGCCAGCAGCGCACACGTTGAGGGCACTGAAGCTTTCTTT
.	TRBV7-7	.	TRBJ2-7	CASSPAGSYEQYF	TGTGCCAGCAGCCCAGCCGGGAGCTACGAGCAGTACTTC
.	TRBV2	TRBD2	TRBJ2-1	CASREGFFGTSSNEQFF	TGTGCCAGCAGGGAGGGCTTCTTCGGGACTAGCTCGAATGAGCAGTTCTTC
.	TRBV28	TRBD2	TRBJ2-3	CASSRSGRTGDTQYF	TGTGCCAGCAGTCGATCCGGGAGGACCGGAGATACGCAGTATTTT
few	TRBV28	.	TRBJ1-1	CASSPRSPREAFF	TGTGCCAGCAGCCCCCGGTCTCCCAGGGAAGCTTTCTTT
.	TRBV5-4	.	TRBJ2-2	CASSPGIAGAGELFF	TGTGCCAGCAGCCCGGGCATAGCCGGGGCCGGGGAGCTGTTTTTT
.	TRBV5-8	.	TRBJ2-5	CASSLGVAGSETQYF	TGTGCCAGCAGCTTGGGAGTCGCCGGGAGTGAGACCCAGTACTTC